The present T cell receptor beta chain was sequenced within a study of technical replicates of blood from a few donors. Trimming took 0 bases from V and 4 from J, leaving 21 bases between them. In germline, CDR1 is MGHRA, CDR2 YSYEKL. This CDR3 region has 18 residues. This clone was seen a few times. The data were produced by immunoSEQ multiplex PCR, yet TCRdb's version contains in-frame clones alone and is incomplete. The sample comprises tens of thousands of clones, about nine tenths of which are singletons, and 0.3% to 0.45% rests with the top ten. The chain combines TRBV4-1 with TRBJ1-2, with D maybe TRBD1 (6 bases). The clonotype originates from a human donor in good health. Material for sequencing was T cells isolated from PBMCs. Here the CDR3 DNA reads TGCGCCAGCAGCCAAGACATCCCCCGGGACACGCTATTCTATGGCTACACCTTC. It codes for CASSQDIPRDTLFYGYTF.